The 11 T cell receptor beta chains reported below all come from one sample, sequenced in a study of CD8 T cells in ankylosing spondylitis. TCRdb re-derived calls from the 5' RACE reads in MiXCR, one entry per CDR3 protein. The sample records roughly 490,000 distinct CDR3 sequences, roughly 5.2% being singletons. These receptors' antigens are unknown. General study results and limits: The study identified a TCR beta motif of several highly homologous variants that appeared characteristic of ankylosing spondylitis blood.

Sequenced sample: blood, either unsorted or a sorted T cell fraction (not recorded which). These receptors originate from a male donor with ankylosing spondylitis.

This clonotype was counted only a few times. V usage is TRBV10-3 and J usage is TRBJ2-7, with D hard to call. Germline V gives CDR1 ENHRY, CDR2 SYGVKD. This CDR3 has 14 amino acids. The ends were cut back, 3 bases at V and 2 bases at J, with 11 bases in the middle. CDR3 sequence (DNA): TGTGCCATCAGTGAATCGGACGATCCCTACGAGCAGTACTTC. This encodes CAISESDDPYEQYF.

The gene calls are TRBV28 and TRBJ2-4; the match to TRBD1 covers 10 bases. CDR1 is MDHEN, CDR2 SYDVKM, per germline. Trimming cost V 5 bases and J 0 bases; bases outside gene matches: 7. The CDR3 has 17 residues. The CDR3 nucleotides are TGTGCCAGCAGTCCCGGCGGACAGGGGGAAGCCAAAAACATTCAGTACTTC. It specifies CASSPGGQGEAKNIQYF.

This clonotype was seen at least ten times. This chain connects TRBV7-8 to TRBJ2-1; D unclear. Germline loops: CDR1 SGHVS, CDR2 FQNEAQ. This CDR3 is 13 amino acids long. Trimming removed 1 base at V and 4 bases at J, with 5 bases between. Here the CDR3 reads CASSLDWYNEQFF. The CDR3 nucleotides are TGTGCCAGCAGCTTAGACTGGTACAATGAGCAGTTCTTC.

This clonotype occurred many times. V usage is TRBV29-1 and J usage is TRBJ2-7, with D tentatively TRBD1 (5 bases). The V and J ends lost 3 bases and 7 bases respectively, with 19 bases between them. Germline values: CDR1 SQVTM, CDR2 ANQGSEA. The CDR3 sequence is 14 residues long. The CDR3 DNA is TGCAGCGTTGATAAGCAGGGTCTAAGGGAAGAGCAGTACTTC. Its protein product is CSVDKQGLREEQYF.

This clonotype came up many times. This chain joins TRBV28 and TRBJ2-7; 11 nucleotides align to TRBD2. J lost 3 bases, V lost 8 bases, and 3 bases had no gene match. The length of the CDR3 is 13 residues. CDR1 MDHEN and CDR2 SYDVKM come from the germline V gene. CDR3 DNA: TGTGCCAGCGGACTAGCGGGCTTCTACGAGCAGTACTTC. Protein sequence: CASGLAGFYEQYF.

In its sample, this clonotype was seen a few times. This chain connects TRBV13 to TRBJ2-7, with D possibly being TRBD1 or TRBD2 (6 bases each). V dropped 6 bases and J dropped 9 bases, with 18 bases sitting between them. Germline V CDR1 and CDR2: PRHDT, FYEKMQ (reference sequence). This CDR3 region has 13 residues. The CDR3 region has the DNA TGTGCCAGCAGAGAGCACGGGCCGGGGGCGCAGTACTTC. This translates into CASREHGPGAQYF. Using reference TRBV13 and TRBJ2-7 for the parts outside the CDR3, the full variable domain is AAGVIQSPRHLIKEKRETATLKCYPIPRHDTVYWYQQGPGQDPQFLISFYEKMQSDKGSIPDRFSAQQFSDYHSELNMSSLELGDSALYFCASREHGPGAQYFGPGTRLTVT.

V gene TRBV11-2 combines with J gene TRBJ1-2, with 10 bases that match TRBD1. Unmatched junction bases numbered 5, after V lost 5 bases and J lost 8 bases. The CDR3 sequence is 13 residues long. Germline V gene data show CDR1 as SGHAT and CDR2 as FQNNGV. CDR3 DNA sequence: TGTGCCAGCAGCCCCGGACAGGGGGAAGGCTACACCTTC. Its translation: CASSPGQGEGYTF.

This clonotype was seen many times. The chain carries TRBV5-5 and TRBJ2-7; D possibly uses TRBD1 or TRBD2 (5 bases each). Trimming took 3 bases from V and 0 from J, leaving 19 bases between them. Germline-derived CDR1 and CDR2 are SGHKS and YYEKEE (reference sequence). CDR3 length: 17 amino acids. This CDR3 is CASSWTGGHLSSYEQYF. The CDR3 DNA reads as TGTGCCAGCAGCTGGACCGGAGGACACCTAAGCTCCTACGAGCAGTACTTC.

This clonotype was detected only a few times. The chain has TRBV2 and TRBJ2-1; D is unresolved. The V gene lost 4 bases and the J gene lost 6 bases, with 7 bases spanning the gap. This CDR3 comprises 12 residues. Germline loops: CDR1 SNHLY, CDR2 FYNNEI. As DNA, the CDR3 is TGTGCCAGCAGTGCTTACAGCAATGAGCAGTTCTTC. It encodes CASSAYSNEQFF.

Only a few counts were recorded for this clonotype. The rearrangement uses TRBV28 and TRBJ2-2; D is perhaps TRBD1 (8 bases). The CDR3 sequence is 15 residues long. The V gene's germline CDR1 is MDHEN and CDR2 SYDVKM. Trimming stripped 6 bases from V and 3 bases from J, with 14 bases between. CDR3 sequence reads: CASRRGTGYTGELFF. The CDR3 coding sequence is TGTGCCAGCAGGCGGGGGACAGGCTACACCGGGGAGCTGTTTTTT. Drawing the rest from reference TRBV28 and TRBJ2-2, the complete variable domain is DVKVTQSSRYLVKRTGEKVFLECVQDMDHENMFWYRQDPGLGLRLIYFSYDVKMKEKGDIPEGYSVSREKKERFSLILESASTNQTSMYLCASRRGTGYTGELFFGEGSRLTVL.

This clonotype was counted many times. The CDR3 spells CSARNRVEAFF. CDR3 bases: TGCAGTGCTAGAAACAGGGTTGAAGCTTTCTTT. This chain connects TRBV20-1 to TRBJ1-1; D perhaps matches TRBD1 (6 bases). This CDR3 has 11 amino acids. The V gene lost 2 bases and the J gene lost 7 bases, with 8 bases spanning the gap. The germline V gene has CDR1 DFQATT and CDR2 SNEGSKA (reference sequence).